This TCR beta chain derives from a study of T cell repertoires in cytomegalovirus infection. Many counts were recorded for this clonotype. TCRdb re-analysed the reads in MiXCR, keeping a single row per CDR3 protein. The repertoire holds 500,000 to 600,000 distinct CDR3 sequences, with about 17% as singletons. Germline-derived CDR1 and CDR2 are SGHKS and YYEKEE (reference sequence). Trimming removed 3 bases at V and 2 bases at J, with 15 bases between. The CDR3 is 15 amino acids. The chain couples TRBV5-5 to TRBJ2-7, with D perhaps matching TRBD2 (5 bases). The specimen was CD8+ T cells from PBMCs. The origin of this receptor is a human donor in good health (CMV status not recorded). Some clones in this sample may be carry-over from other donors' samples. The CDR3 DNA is TGTGCCAGCAGCTATCTCCTGACACTAGCCTACGAGCAGTACTTC. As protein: CASSYLLTLAYEQYF.